This is a list of T cell receptor beta chains from one sample in a study of spatial heterogeneity in lung cancer. MiXCR, run by TCRdb on the 5' RACE reads, gives a single entry per CDR3 protein. The table shows about 20,000 distinct CDR3 sequences, with about 15% occurring only once. The sequencing used lung tumor tissue, collected at surgery. The receptors stem from a female donor with early-stage non-small cell lung cancer. Each CDR3 is given with its conserved first and last residue. Each record gives: CDR3 protein, CDR3 DNA, J gene, clone size, D gene, V gene. D genes are given only for firm matches. Only part of the rows carry a size: once, few, many, or a class if the clone is expanded.

CDR3aa: CASSLAGGYNEQFF
CDR3nt: TGTGCCAGCAGCTTAGCGGGAGGTTACAATGAGCAGTTCTTC
j_gene: TRBJ2-1
abundance: -
d_gene: -
v_gene: TRBV7-9

CDR3aa: CSARVTGGFEQYF
CDR3nt: TGCAGTGCTAGAGTGACAGGGGGTTTCGAGCAGTACTTC
j_gene: TRBJ2-7
abundance: many
d_gene: TRBD1
v_gene: TRBV20-1

CDR3aa: CSVLTGTGGSRWGIQYF
CDR3nt: TGCAGCGTCCTCACCGGGACAGGGGGTTCTCGATGGGGCATTCAGTACTTC
j_gene: TRBJ2-4
abundance: few
d_gene: TRBD1
v_gene: TRBV29-1

CDR3aa: CASSLTQETQYF
CDR3nt: TGCGCCAGCAGCTTGACGCAAGAGACCCAGTACTTC
j_gene: TRBJ2-5
abundance: few
d_gene: -
v_gene: TRBV5-1

CDR3aa: CASSEIRTVAQFF
CDR3nt: TGTGCCAGCAGTGAGATCCGGACAGTTGCGCAGTTCTTC
j_gene: TRBJ2-1
abundance: many
d_gene: -
v_gene: TRBV28

CDR3aa: CASRKLVYQETQYF
CDR3nt: TGCGCCAGCAGGAAGCTCGTGTACCAAGAGACCCAGTACTTC
j_gene: TRBJ2-5
abundance: many
d_gene: -
v_gene: TRBV5-1

CDR3aa: CASSLMTGTSGANVLTF
CDR3nt: TGTGCCAGCAGCCTGATGACAGGTACCTCTGGGGCCAACGTCCTGACTTTC
j_gene: TRBJ2-6
abundance: many
d_gene: -
v_gene: TRBV7-8

CDR3aa: CASRRGSGVNEQFF
CDR3nt: TGTGCCAGCAGGAGGGGTAGCGGGGTCAATGAGCAGTTCTTC
j_gene: TRBJ2-1
abundance: many
d_gene: TRBD2
v_gene: TRBV11-2

CDR3aa: CASSLGGQPQHF
CDR3nt: TGTGCCAGCAGCTTAGGGGGTCAGCCCCAGCATTTT
j_gene: TRBJ1-5
abundance: many
d_gene: -
v_gene: TRBV7-6

CDR3aa: CATSSPSGGAIQETQYF
CDR3nt: TGTGCCACCAGCAGCCCTAGCGGGGGGGCTATCCAAGAGACCCAGTACTTC
j_gene: TRBJ2-5
abundance: medium-sized
d_gene: TRBD2
v_gene: TRBV15

CDR3aa: CASTLSETQYF
CDR3nt: TGTGCCAGCACCCTGTCAGAGACCCAGTACTTC
j_gene: TRBJ2-5
abundance: few
d_gene: -
v_gene: TRBV2

CDR3aa: CASSPTTGSNNEQFF
CDR3nt: TGCGCCAGCAGCCCGACGACAGGGTCCAACAATGAGCAGTTCTTC
j_gene: TRBJ2-1
abundance: -
d_gene: TRBD1
v_gene: TRBV5-1

CDR3aa: CASSDIGTGAYEQYF
CDR3nt: TGTGCCAGTAGCGACATAGGGACAGGGGCCTACGAGCAGTACTTC
j_gene: TRBJ2-7
abundance: few
d_gene: TRBD1
v_gene: TRBV19

CDR3aa: CASSRRTGVSYNEQFF
CDR3nt: TGTGCCAGCAGTAGAAGGACAGGTGTCTCCTACAATGAGCAGTTCTTC
j_gene: TRBJ2-1
abundance: few
d_gene: TRBD1
v_gene: TRBV6-1

CDR3aa: CASSSGLAYNEQFF
CDR3nt: TGTGCCAGCAGCTCAGGACTAGCCTACAATGAGCAGTTCTTC
j_gene: TRBJ2-1
abundance: -
d_gene: TRBD2
v_gene: TRBV7-2

CDR3aa: CAISGADRSNTGELFF
CDR3nt: TGTGCCATCAGTGGCGCCGACAGGAGTAACACCGGGGAGCTGTTTTTT
j_gene: TRBJ2-2
abundance: -
d_gene: -
v_gene: TRBV10-3

CDR3aa: CASSLLKGSPNGDEQFF
CDR3nt: TGTGCCAGCAGCCTTCTTAAGGGGAGCCCCAATGGGGATGAGCAGTTCTTC
j_gene: TRBJ2-1
abundance: few
d_gene: -
v_gene: TRBV6-1

CDR3aa: CASSLAGWSTDTQYF
CDR3nt: TGCGCCAGCAGCTTGGCCGGTTGGAGCACAGATACGCAGTATTTT
j_gene: TRBJ2-3
abundance: -
d_gene: -
v_gene: TRBV5-1

CDR3aa: CASSLAPAGGVNEQFF
CDR3nt: TGCGCCAGCAGCTTGGCCCCAGCGGGAGGGGTCAATGAGCAGTTCTTC
j_gene: TRBJ2-1
abundance: -
d_gene: TRBD2
v_gene: TRBV5-1

CDR3aa: CSEIAGAEDTQYF
CDR3nt: TGCAGCGAAATAGCGGGAGCTGAAGATACGCAGTATTTT
j_gene: TRBJ2-3
abundance: many
d_gene: TRBD2
v_gene: TRBV20-1

CDR3aa: CASRVGDYSIDEQYF
CDR3nt: TGCGCCAGCAGAGTGGGGGACTATTCTATCGACGAGCAGTACTTC
j_gene: TRBJ2-7
abundance: many
d_gene: TRBD2
v_gene: TRBV5-1

CDR3aa: CASSPHTGRETQYF
CDR3nt: TGTGCCAGCAGTCCGCATACAGGGCGGGAGACCCAGTACTTC
j_gene: TRBJ2-5
abundance: few
d_gene: -
v_gene: TRBV12-3/TRBV12-4

CDR3aa: CASTMGGYEQYF
CDR3nt: TGTGCCTCCACCATGGGGGGTTACGAGCAGTACTTC
j_gene: TRBJ2-7
abundance: -
d_gene: -
v_gene: TRBV30

CDR3aa: CSGNGLADYYEQYF
CDR3nt: TGCAGTGGGAACGGACTAGCGGACTATTACGAGCAGTACTTC
j_gene: TRBJ2-7
abundance: many
d_gene: TRBD2
v_gene: TRBV20-1

CDR3aa: CASSLANVNYEQYF
CDR3nt: TGTGCCAGCAGTTTAGCAAATGTCAACTACGAGCAGTACTTC
j_gene: TRBJ2-7
abundance: many
d_gene: -
v_gene: TRBV6-5

CDR3aa: CSVEGERYEQYF
CDR3nt: TGCAGCGTTGAAGGGGAGAGATACGAGCAGTACTTC
j_gene: TRBJ2-7
abundance: many
d_gene: -
v_gene: TRBV29-1

CDR3aa: CSVDIAGGNEQFF
CDR3nt: TGCAGCGTTGACATAGCGGGAGGCAATGAGCAGTTCTTC
j_gene: TRBJ2-1
abundance: -
d_gene: TRBD2
v_gene: TRBV29-1

CDR3aa: CASSLLAGEVFSGANVLTF
CDR3nt: TGTGCCAGCAGTTTATTGGCGGGGGAGGTTTTTTCTGGGGCCAACGTCCTGACTTTC
j_gene: TRBJ2-6
abundance: few
d_gene: TRBD2
v_gene: TRBV27

CDR3aa: CSAPWVYEQYF
CDR3nt: TGCAGTGCTCCGTGGGTATACGAGCAGTACTTC
j_gene: TRBJ2-7
abundance: many
d_gene: -
v_gene: TRBV20-1

CDR3aa: CASRRDRETPGHNEQFF
CDR3nt: TGCGCCAGCAGGAGGGACAGGGAGACTCCCGGGCACAATGAGCAGTTCTTC
j_gene: TRBJ2-1
abundance: medium-sized
d_gene: TRBD1
v_gene: TRBV5-1

CDR3aa: CSANPGRYHEQYF
CDR3nt: TGCAGTGCTAATCCAGGGCGGTATCACGAGCAGTACTTC
j_gene: TRBJ2-7
abundance: -
d_gene: -
v_gene: TRBV20-1

CDR3aa: CASSVAAPNNEQFF
CDR3nt: TGTGCCAGCAGTGTGGCGGCACCTAACAATGAGCAGTTCTTC
j_gene: TRBJ2-1
abundance: many
d_gene: -
v_gene: TRBV2

CDR3aa: CASSPTGTGVEKLFF
CDR3nt: TGTGCCAGCAGCCCAACCGGGACAGGGGTCGAAAAACTGTTTTTT
j_gene: TRBJ1-4
abundance: medium-sized
d_gene: TRBD1
v_gene: TRBV4-2

CDR3aa: CSVGGQTGELFF
CDR3nt: TGCAGCGTTGGGGGCCAGACCGGGGAGCTGTTTTTT
j_gene: TRBJ2-2
abundance: -
d_gene: -
v_gene: TRBV29-1

CDR3aa: CASSLDRGTGGFAYNEQFF
CDR3nt: TGCGCCAGCAGCTTGGACCGAGGGACAGGGGGATTTGCCTACAATGAGCAGTTCTTC
j_gene: TRBJ2-1
abundance: many
d_gene: TRBD1
v_gene: TRBV5-1

CDR3aa: CASSLAGTGDEQYF
CDR3nt: TGTGCCAGCAGCTTAGCGGGGACAGGGGACGAGCAGTACTTC
j_gene: TRBJ2-7
abundance: large
d_gene: TRBD1
v_gene: TRBV7-9

CDR3aa: CSARGGWGDSTDTQHF
CDR3nt: TGCAGTGCTAGGGGAGGATGGGGGGATAGCACAGATACGCAGCATTTT
j_gene: TRBJ1-5
abundance: many
d_gene: -
v_gene: TRBV20-1

CDR3aa: CASTEAGMADTQYF
CDR3nt: TGTGCCAGCACCGAAGCGGGAATGGCAGATACGCAGTATTTT
j_gene: TRBJ2-3
abundance: -
d_gene: TRBD2
v_gene: TRBV6-5

CDR3aa: CASSERRGLGETQYF
CDR3nt: TGCGCCAGCAGCGAGCGACGGGGGCTGGGGGAGACCCAGTACTTC
j_gene: TRBJ2-5
abundance: -
d_gene: -
v_gene: TRBV10-1

CDR3aa: CASKGSGSHEQFF
CDR3nt: TGTGCCAGCAAAGGTAGCGGGAGCCATGAGCAGTTCTTC
j_gene: TRBJ2-1
abundance: -
d_gene: TRBD2
v_gene: TRBV2

CDR3aa: CASSLIPGNEQFF
CDR3nt: TGTGCCAGCAGCTTAATCCCAGGCAATGAGCAGTTCTTC
j_gene: TRBJ2-1
abundance: -
d_gene: -
v_gene: TRBV7-3

CDR3aa: CSARETSEFKQETQYF
CDR3nt: TGCAGTGCTAGAGAGACTAGCGAATTTAAGCAAGAGACCCAGTACTTC
j_gene: TRBJ2-5
abundance: many
d_gene: TRBD2
v_gene: TRBV20-1

CDR3aa: CASSLVLRSYEQYF
CDR3nt: TGTGCCAGCAGTTTAGTACTACGGAGCTACGAGCAGTACTTC
j_gene: TRBJ2-7
abundance: few
d_gene: -
v_gene: TRBV28

CDR3aa: CSASKLSSGQGANEQFF
CDR3nt: TGCAGTGCGAGCAAACTTTCTTCGGGACAGGGGGCGAATGAGCAGTTCTTC
j_gene: TRBJ2-1
abundance: -
d_gene: TRBD1
v_gene: TRBV20-1

CDR3aa: CASSQLQGPEQYF
CDR3nt: TGTGCCAGCAGCCAGCTACAGGGTCCCGAGCAGTACTTC
j_gene: TRBJ2-7
abundance: -
d_gene: -
v_gene: TRBV7-9

CDR3aa: CASSFELAGSETQYF
CDR3nt: TGTGCCAGCAGCTTCGAGCTAGCGGGATCAGAGACCCAGTACTTC
j_gene: TRBJ2-5
abundance: many
d_gene: TRBD2
v_gene: TRBV11-2